This entry describes one T cell receptor (beta chain). This record belongs to a study of blood T cell repertoires in COVID-19. Study summary: The United States, Italy and Spain were the sources of the acute and convalescent COVID-19 samples.

Grouping used clinical history reported by participants in a survey and questionnaire. Trimming took off 9 bases at V and 5 bases at J, with 14 bases between the two ends. The CDR3 is 13 amino acids. Germline CDR1 and CDR2: SGHVS and FQNEAQ. Authors' processing steps: Cell counts per sample came from amplifying reference gene primers. Sequencing was performed with immunoSEQ multiplex PCR; in TCRdb, only in-frame clones are kept and a portion is missing. V and J calls and clone size are as listed in that table; D and trimming were resolved from the DNA. The sample shows about 300,000 clones, more than 75% of them seen only once.

The sequenced sample consisted of PBMCs or T cells enriched from blood (not recorded which). The TCR comes from a woman between 18 and 29 years old who had recovered from COVID-19. The V call is TRBV7-8, the J call TRBJ1-5; D possibly corresponds to TRBD1 (6 bases). CDR3 coding DNA: TGTGCCAGTGGGGGGGGCCTGTATCAGCCCCAGCATTTT. It specifies CASGGGLYQPQHF.